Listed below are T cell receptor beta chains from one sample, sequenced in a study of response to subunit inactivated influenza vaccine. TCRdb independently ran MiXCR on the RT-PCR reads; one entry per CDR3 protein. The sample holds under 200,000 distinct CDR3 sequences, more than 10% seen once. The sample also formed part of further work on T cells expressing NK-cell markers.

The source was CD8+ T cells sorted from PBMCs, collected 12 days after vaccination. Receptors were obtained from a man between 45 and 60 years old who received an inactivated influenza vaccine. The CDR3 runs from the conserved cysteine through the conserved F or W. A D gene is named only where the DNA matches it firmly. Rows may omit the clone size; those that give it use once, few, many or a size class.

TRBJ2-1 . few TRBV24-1 CATSDFVQGQYNEQFF TGTGCCACCAGTGATTTTGTCCAGGGGCAATACAATGAGCAGTTCTTC
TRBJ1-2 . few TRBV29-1 CSSVGRNGYTF TGCAGCAGTGTAGGGCGGAATGGCTACACCTTC
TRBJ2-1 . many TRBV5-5 CASSLGVYNEQFF TGTGCCAGCAGCTTAGGAGTCTACAATGAGCAGTTCTTC
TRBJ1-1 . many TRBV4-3 CASSPPGGEGTEAFF TGCGCCAGCAGTCCCCCGGGAGGGGAAGGCACTGAAGCTTTCTTT
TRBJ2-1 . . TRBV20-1 CSATRNEQFF TGCAGTGCTACAAGGAACGAGCAGTTCTTC
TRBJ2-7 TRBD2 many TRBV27 CASSLLVGRAPYEQYF TGTGCCAGCAGTTTATTAGTCGGGAGGGCCCCCTACGAGCAGTACTTC
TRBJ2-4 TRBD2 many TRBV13 CASSSGLAGGKNIQYF TGTGCCAGCAGCTCGGGACTAGCGGGAGGGAAAAACATTCAGTACTTC
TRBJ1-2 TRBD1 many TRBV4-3 CASSQDWTGDGYTF TGCGCCAGCAGCCAAGATTGGACAGGGGACGGCTACACCTTC
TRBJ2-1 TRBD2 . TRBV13 CASSPGLAGGLGNEQFF TGTGCCAGCAGCCCGGGACTAGCGGGAGGTCTGGGAAATGAGCAGTTCTTC
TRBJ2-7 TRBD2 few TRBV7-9 CASSPRPSGGPNYEQYF TGTGCCAGCAGCCCTAGACCGAGCGGGGGACCCAATTACGAGCAGTACTTC
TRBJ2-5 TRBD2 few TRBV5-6 CASSLASGLAGATGETQYF TGTGCCAGCAGCTTGGCCTCGGGACTAGCGGGAGCGACTGGAGAGACCCAGTACTTC
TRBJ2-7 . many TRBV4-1 CASSQTNYEQYF TGCGCCAGCAGCCAAACGAACTACGAGCAGTACTTC
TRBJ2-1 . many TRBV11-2 CASSLGGQSEQFF TGTGCCAGCAGCTTAGGCGGACAGTCTGAGCAGTTCTTC